This T cell receptor (beta chain) was identified during a study of blood T cell repertoires in COVID-19. Study as a whole: The samples span acute and convalescent COVID-19 from the United States, Italy and Spain. T cells, B-cell-depleted T cells, or PBMCs provided the cDNA or gDNA that served as material.

In the original analysis: Scientists estimated how many nucleated cells there were by amplifying reference gene primers. Sequenced by immunoSEQ multiplex PCR; TCRdb stores in-frame clones only, minus some. D and trimming come from the DNA, and the V and J calls and clone size come from that table. The sample lists about 190,000 clones; over 75% were seen once. The CDR3 is 14 residues long. Sequencing input: peripheral blood. V is TRBV21-1 and J is TRBJ2-5; the table calls TRBD1, which could not be checked here. TRBV21-1 is designated a pseudogene. The clonotype comes from a woman in her forties or fifties with acute or convalescent COVID-19. CDR3 nucleotides: TGTGCCAGCAGCGTCCGGGACAGGGAAGAGACCCAGTACTTC. Translated, it gives CASSVRDREETQYF.